The 17 T cell receptor beta chains presented below share a single source sample, sequenced in a study of CD8 T cells in Susac syndrome (dated by TCRdb to the late 2010s). Libraries were prepared through the immunoSEQ multiplex PCR assay. RNA was extracted using the RNeasy kit, and roughly 0.5 to 1 microgram was reverse transcribed with random hexamers. TCRdb reprocessing: public reads trimmed at Q25 with fastp, clones called with MiXCR, in-frame beta chains kept. Rows are unified per CDR3 protein, each entry keeping the most common DNA and genes. This sample comprises tens of thousands of distinct CDR3 sequences, about 92% of them detected only once. The top ten constitute about 0.27% of the sample. What was sequenced was CD8+ T cells from PBMCs. Every receptor here comes from a human donor in good health.

V gene TRBV20-1 combines with J gene TRBJ2-7; D ambiguous. The germline V gene has CDR1 DFQATT and CDR2 SNEGSKA (reference sequence). V was pared by 0 bases and J by 2 bases, with 8 bases between. This CDR3 spans 13 amino acids. The CDR3 coding sequence is TGCAGTGCTAGAGATCTCAGGACCTACGAGCAGTACTTC. This codes for CSARDLRTYEQYF.

V gene TRBV20-1 combines with J gene TRBJ2-1; 9 bases fit TRBD2. The CDR3 covers 14 residues. Germline lookup yields CDR1 DFQATT and CDR2 SNEGSKA (reference sequence). Trimming at V came to 4 bases and at J to 2 bases, leaving 3 bases not matched to a gene. CDR3 in amino acids: CSAKSSGAYNEQFF. The CDR3 DNA reads TGCAGTGCTAAGTCTAGCGGGGCCTACAATGAGCAGTTCTTC.

The chain is built from TRBV7-8 and TRBJ2-7, with 8 bases identical to TRBD1. Germline assignment: CDR1 SGHVS and CDR2 FQNEAQ. V was clipped by 5 bases and J by 3 bases; unmatched bases: 9. This CDR3 region has 15 residues. The CDR3 reads CASSSPTGVVYEQYF. The CDR3, as DNA: TGTGCCAGCAGCAGCCCGACAGGGGTCGTCTACGAGCAGTACTTC.

The chain is built from TRBV3-1 and TRBJ2-7; no clear D. Trimming removed 1 base at V and 0 bases at J, with 4 bases between. Germline CDR1 reads LGHDT; CDR2 reads YNNKEL (reference sequence). The CDR3 totals 13 residues. The CDR3 nucleotides read TGTGCCAGCAGCCAAGGGTTCTCCTACGAGCAGTACTTC. It encodes CASSQGFSYEQYF.

The rearrangement joins TRBV7-9 to TRBJ2-1; D possibly corresponds to TRBD2 (5 bases). Germline assignment: CDR1 SEHNR and CDR2 FQNEAQ (reference sequence). This CDR3 is built from 17 residues. Between the trimmed V and J ends, which lost 1 base and 7 bases, there was a span of 20 bases. CDR3 nucleotide sequence: TGTGCCAGCAGCTTAGTTGGGCTAGCCCGGATTGCTAATGAGCAGTTCTTC. Encoded protein: CASSLVGLARIANEQFF.

This chain links TRBV7-9 with TRBJ2-7, with a tentative D call TRBD1 (6 bases). The CDR3 has 16 amino acids. Looked up from germline, CDR1 is SEHNR and CDR2 is FQNEAQ (reference sequence). V was trimmed by 5 bases and J by 0 bases, leaving 17 bases between them. CDR3 coding DNA: TGTGCCAGCAGCACGACAACCGGGACACCCTCCTACGAGCAGTACTTC. This translates into CASSTTTGTPSYEQYF.

V and J are TRBV29-1 and TRBJ2-2; unclear D gene. This CDR3 has 14 amino acids. V gave up 5 bases and J gave up 4 bases, with 14 bases separating them. Germline V gives CDR1 SQVTM, CDR2 ANQGSEA. CDR3 nucleotides: TGCAGCGTTTACCAGCGAGATTCCACCGGGGAGCTGTTTTTT. It encodes CSVYQRDSTGELFF.

The chain carries TRBV7-9 and TRBJ1-1; perhaps TRBD1 as D (5 bases). The CDR3 extends over 13 amino acids. V dropped 6 bases and J dropped 8 bases, with 16 bases sitting between them. Germline values: CDR1 SEHNR, CDR2 FQNEAQ (reference sequence). In DNA form, the CDR3 reads TGTGCCAGCAGACTAGGACAATCTGGGGAAGCTTTCTTT. Its protein is CASRLGQSGEAFF.

The chain has TRBV11-2 and TRBJ2-1; 10 nucleotides match TRBD1. The CDR3 has 16 residues. The V and J ends lost 3 bases and 3 bases, in that order; junction bases with no gene match: 5. Germline-derived CDR1 and CDR2 are SGHAT and FQNNGV. The CDR3 protein is CASSFPRTGGYNEQFF. The CDR3 bases are TGTGCCAGCAGCTTCCCCAGGACAGGGGGCTACAATGAGCAGTTCTTC.

Written as DNA, the CDR3 is TGCAGTGCTAGAGCGAGCGGGGAGAGCTCCTACGAGCAGTACTTC. Translated, it gives CSARASGESSYEQYF. This sequence joins TRBV20-1 and TRBJ2-7, with 7 bases that match TRBD2. This CDR3 has 15 residues. The germline V gene encodes CDR1 DFQATT and CDR2 SNEGSKA (reference sequence). Unmatched junction bases numbered 6, after V lost 1 base and J lost 0 bases.

The chain combines TRBV9 with TRBJ2-1; D possibly matches TRBD1 or TRBD2 (5 bases each). Germline assignment: CDR1 SGDLS and CDR2 YYNGEE. The CDR3 loop spans 15 amino acids. The ends were cut back, 3 bases at V and 7 bases at J, with 17 bases in the middle. The CDR3 nucleotides read TGTGCCAGCAGCGCTGAGGGGTTAACTCGGAATGAGCAGTTCTTC. This encodes CASSAEGLTRNEQFF.

The table lists this clonotype with a count of one. V and J are TRBV5-5 and TRBJ2-7; D is unresolved. The CDR3 runs 15 residues. V shed 1 base and J shed 2 bases, with 13 bases lying between them. Per germline, CDR1 SGHKS and CDR2 YYEKEE (reference sequence). The CDR3 DNA reads as TGTGCCAGCAGCTTGTTAAGCAGCCAGGCCTACGAGCAGTACTTC. Residues: CASSLLSSQAYEQYF.

The chain recombines TRBV27 with TRBJ1-2; a weak D match, TRBD1 (6 bases). This CDR3 is 15 amino acids long. The germline V gene has CDR1 MNHEY and CDR2 SMNVEV (reference sequence). V was clipped by 2 bases and J by 0 bases, with 10 bases between them. The CDR3 DNA sequence: TGTGCCAGCAGTTTACAAAGGGGGGCTAACTATGGCTACACCTTC. Its protein is CASSLQRGANYGYTF.

This chain joins TRBV6-1 and TRBJ2-4; a weak D match, TRBD1 (5 bases). Germline loops: CDR1 MNHNS, CDR2 SASEGT. This CDR3 spans 13 amino acids. The V end lost 7 bases, the J end lost 5 bases, and 12 bases lay between the germline ends. CDR3 protein: CASNAETENIQYF. The CDR3 nucleotides are TGTGCCAGCAATGCCGAGACAGAAAACATTCAGTACTTC.

The V call is TRBV7-6, the J call TRBJ2-7; 10 nucleotides line up with TRBD2. This CDR3 comprises 15 residues. Losses at the gene ends were 5 bases for V and 3 bases for J; bases not matched to a gene: 7. CDR1 is SGHVS, CDR2 FNYEAQ, per germline. The CDR3 reads CASSPPSGGLYEQYF. CDR3 DNA sequence: TGTGCCAGCAGCCCTCCTAGCGGGGGACTCTACGAGCAGTACTTC. The full variable domain, with the rest looked up from reference TRBV7-6 and TRBJ2-7, is GAGVSQSPRYKVTKRGQDVALRCDPISGHVSLYWYRQALGQGPEFLTYFNYEAQQDKSGLPNDRFSAERPEGSISTLTIQRTEQRDSAMYRCASSPPSGGLYEQYFGPGTRLTVT.

The chain links TRBV4-3 to TRBJ2-1, with 10 bases matching TRBD2. This CDR3 has 15 residues. The germline CDR1 and CDR2 sequences are LGHNA and YSLEER. V lost 1 base to trimming and J lost 3 bases; unmatched junction nucleotides: 0. The CDR3 loop is CASSQGTSGYNEQFF. The CDR3 nucleotides are TGCGCCAGCAGCCAAGGGACTAGCGGCTACAATGAGCAGTTCTTC.

V is TRBV13 and J is TRBJ1-2; 8 nucleotides agree with TRBD1. J gave up 3 bases and V 5 bases, and 5 bases lay outside the gene matches. Germline V gene sequence: CDR1 PRHDT, CDR2 FYEKMQ (reference sequence). The CDR3 totals 14 residues. The CDR3 bases are TGTGCCAGCAGCCAAGGGACAGGAGACTATGGCTACACCTTC. This codes for CASSQGTGDYGYTF.